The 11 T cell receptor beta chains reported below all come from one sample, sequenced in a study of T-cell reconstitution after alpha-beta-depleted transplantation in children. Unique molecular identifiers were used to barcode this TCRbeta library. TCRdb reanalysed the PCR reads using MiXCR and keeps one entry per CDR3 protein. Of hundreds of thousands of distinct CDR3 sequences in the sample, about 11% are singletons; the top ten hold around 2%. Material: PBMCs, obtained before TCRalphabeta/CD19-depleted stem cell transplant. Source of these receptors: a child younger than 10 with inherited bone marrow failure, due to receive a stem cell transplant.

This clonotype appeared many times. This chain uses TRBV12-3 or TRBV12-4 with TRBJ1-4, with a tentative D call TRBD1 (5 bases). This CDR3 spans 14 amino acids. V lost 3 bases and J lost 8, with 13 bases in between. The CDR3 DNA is TGTGCCAGCAGTTTCCGCCGGGACGGAGAAAAACTGTTTTTT. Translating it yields CASSFRRDGEKLFF.

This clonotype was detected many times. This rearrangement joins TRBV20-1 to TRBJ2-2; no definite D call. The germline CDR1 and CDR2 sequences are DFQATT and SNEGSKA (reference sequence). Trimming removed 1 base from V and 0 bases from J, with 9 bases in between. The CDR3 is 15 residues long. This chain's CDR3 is CSARGGFSNTGELFF. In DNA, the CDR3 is TGCAGTGCTAGAGGTGGCTTTTCGAACACCGGGGAGCTGTTTTTT.

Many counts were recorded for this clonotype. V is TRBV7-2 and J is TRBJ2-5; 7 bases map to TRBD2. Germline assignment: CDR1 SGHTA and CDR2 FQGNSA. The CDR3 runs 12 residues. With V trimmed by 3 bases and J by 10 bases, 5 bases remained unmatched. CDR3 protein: CASSFGLADQYF. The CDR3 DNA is TGTGCCAGCAGCTTCGGTCTAGCGGACCAGTACTTC.

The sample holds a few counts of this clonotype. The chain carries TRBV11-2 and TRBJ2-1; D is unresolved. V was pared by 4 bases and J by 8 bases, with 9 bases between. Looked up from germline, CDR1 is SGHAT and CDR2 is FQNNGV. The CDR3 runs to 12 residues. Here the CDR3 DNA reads TGTGCCAGCAGCTATACCCCCGATGAGCAGTTCTTC. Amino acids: CASSYTPDEQFF. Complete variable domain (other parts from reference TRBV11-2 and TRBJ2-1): EAGVAQSPRYKIIEKRQSVAFWCNPISGHATLYWYQQILGQGPKLLIQFQNNGVVDDSQLPKDRFSAERLKGVDSTLKIQPAKLEDSAVYLCASSYTPDEQFFGPGTRLTVL.

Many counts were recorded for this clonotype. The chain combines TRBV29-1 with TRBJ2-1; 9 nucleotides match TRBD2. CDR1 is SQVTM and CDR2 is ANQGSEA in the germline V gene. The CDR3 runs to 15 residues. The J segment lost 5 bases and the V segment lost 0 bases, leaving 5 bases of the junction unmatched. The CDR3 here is CSVEDPGLANNEQFF. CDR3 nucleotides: TGCAGCGTTGAAGACCCGGGACTAGCCAACAATGAGCAGTTCTTC.

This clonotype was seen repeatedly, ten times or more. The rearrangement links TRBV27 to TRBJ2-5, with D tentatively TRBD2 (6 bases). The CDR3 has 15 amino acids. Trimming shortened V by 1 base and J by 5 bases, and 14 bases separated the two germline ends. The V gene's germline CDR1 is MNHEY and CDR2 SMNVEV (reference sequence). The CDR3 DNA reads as TGTGCCAGCAGTTTATTTGGGACTCCGAGGGAGACCCAGTACTTC. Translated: CASSLFGTPRETQYF.

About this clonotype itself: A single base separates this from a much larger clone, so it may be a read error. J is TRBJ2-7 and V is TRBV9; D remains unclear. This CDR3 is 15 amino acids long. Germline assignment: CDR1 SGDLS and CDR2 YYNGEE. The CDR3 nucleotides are TGTGCCATCAGCGTAGCTGGCAGCTTCTCCTACGAGCAGTACTTC. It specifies CAISVAGSFSYEQYF.

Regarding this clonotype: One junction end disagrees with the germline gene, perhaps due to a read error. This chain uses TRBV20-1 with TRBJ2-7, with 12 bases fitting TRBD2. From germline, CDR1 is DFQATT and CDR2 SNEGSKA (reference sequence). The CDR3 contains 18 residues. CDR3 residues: CCARDTGFVGLAGHEQYF. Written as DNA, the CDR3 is TGCTGTGCTAGAGATACGGGCTTCGTGGGACTAGCGGGCCACGAGCAGTACTTC.

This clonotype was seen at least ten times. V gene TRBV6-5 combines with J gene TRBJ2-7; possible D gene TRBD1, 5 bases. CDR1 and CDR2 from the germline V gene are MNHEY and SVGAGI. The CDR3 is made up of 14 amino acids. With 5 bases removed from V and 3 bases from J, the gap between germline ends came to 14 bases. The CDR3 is CASSRSFDSYEQYF. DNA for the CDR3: TGTGCCAGCAGTCGCTCGTTCGACAGCTACGAGCAGTACTTC.

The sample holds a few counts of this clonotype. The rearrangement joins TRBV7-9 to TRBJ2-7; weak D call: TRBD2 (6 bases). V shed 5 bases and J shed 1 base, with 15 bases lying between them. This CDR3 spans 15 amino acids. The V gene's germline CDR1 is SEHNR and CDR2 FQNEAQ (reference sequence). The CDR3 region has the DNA TGTGCCAGCAGCCATAGGGACTCGCCTTCCTACGAGCAGTACTTC. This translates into CASSHRDSPSYEQYF.

The DNA for the CDR3 is TGTGCCAGCAGCTTAGAAGTACAGAGACAAGAGACCCAGTACTTC. Protein sequence: CASSLEVQRQETQYF. The rearrangement uses TRBV7-2 and TRBJ2-5; D gene ambiguous. Germline CDR1 reads SGHTA; CDR2 reads FQGNSA. The CDR3 has 15 amino acids. Trimming removed 1 base from V and 2 bases from J, with 11 bases in between.